A selection of T cell receptor beta chains follows, all from one sample in a study of blood T cell repertoires in COVID-19. Clones were read by immunoSEQ multiplex PCR, and TCRdb kept only the in-frame ones, dropping some. Here the sample spans some 530,000 clones, roughly nine tenths being singletons. Sequencing input: PBMCs or T cells enriched from blood (not recorded which). The receptors derive from a woman aged 60-70 years who had recovered from COVID-19. Each CDR3 is given with its conserved first and last residue. A D gene is named only where the DNA matches it firmly. Expanded clones are given a class, and other clones once, few, many or no size at all.

abundance: .
len: 15
j_gene: TRBJ1-6
v_gene: TRBV27
d_gene: TRBD1
CDR3nt: TGTGCCAGCAGTTTAAGGACAGGGGGCCATTCACCCCTCCACTTT
CDR3aa: CASSLRTGGHSPLHF

abundance: .
len: 14
j_gene: TRBJ2-5
v_gene: TRBV24-1
d_gene: .
CDR3nt: TGTGCCACCAGTGATTGGTACAGGGACAAGACCCAGTACTTC
CDR3aa: CATSDWYRDKTQYF

abundance: .
len: 16
j_gene: TRBJ2-3
v_gene: TRBV2
d_gene: TRBD2
CDR3nt: TGTGCCAGCTCAAAGGGATTAGCGGGGGGGTCAGATACGCAGTATTTT
CDR3aa: CASSKGLAGGSDTQYF

abundance: .
len: 16
j_gene: TRBJ1-3
v_gene: TRBV9
d_gene: TRBD1
CDR3nt: TGTGCCAGTTCGGACAGGGGTTCGGCCTCTGGAAACACCATATATTTT
CDR3aa: CASSDRGSASGNTIYF

abundance: .
len: 14
j_gene: TRBJ1-1
v_gene: TRBV30
d_gene: TRBD1
CDR3nt: TGTGCCTGGAGCCAGACAGGGGGGTATACTGAAGCTTTCTTT
CDR3aa: CAWSQTGGYTEAFF

abundance: hyperexpanded
len: 17
j_gene: TRBJ1-6
v_gene: TRBV12-1
d_gene: .
CDR3nt: TGTGCCAGCAGCCCAGACAGGGACCGTCCTTATAATTCACCCCTCCACTTT
CDR3aa: CASSPDRDRPYNSPLHF

abundance: .
len: 16
j_gene: TRBJ1-6
v_gene: TRBV3-1/TRBV3-2
d_gene: .
CDR3nt: TGTGCCAGCAGCCAAGTATTCCCAGGGGATAATTCACCCCTCCACTTT
CDR3aa: CASSQVFPGDNSPLHF

abundance: .
len: 13
j_gene: TRBJ2-1
v_gene: TRBV11-2
d_gene: TRBD1
CDR3nt: TGTGCCAGCAGCACCCGAAACAGGGGTGAGCAGTTCTTC
CDR3aa: CASSTRNRGEQFF

abundance: .
len: 19
j_gene: TRBJ1-3
v_gene: TRBV11-2
d_gene: .
CDR3nt: TGTGCCAGCAGCCGGAGGACAGCTACCGGGACCCTCTCTGGAAACACCATATATTTT
CDR3aa: CASSRRTATGTLSGNTIYF

abundance: .
len: 13
j_gene: TRBJ1-2
v_gene: TRBV24-1
d_gene: .
CDR3nt: TGTGCCACCAGTGACGGACACTTCTATGGCTACACCTTC
CDR3aa: CATSDGHFYGYTF

abundance: .
len: 17
j_gene: TRBJ2-5
v_gene: TRBV25-1
d_gene: TRBD1
CDR3nt: TGTGCCAGCAGTGAATTGGGGACAGTAGCTCTACGGGAGACCCAGTACTTC
CDR3aa: CASSELGTVALRETQYF

abundance: .
len: 14
j_gene: TRBJ2-3
v_gene: TRBV3-1/TRBV3-2
d_gene: TRBD1
CDR3nt: TGTGCCAGCAGCCGTACAGGGGGCCCAGATACGCAGTATTTT
CDR3aa: CASSRTGGPDTQYF

abundance: .
len: 13
j_gene: TRBJ2-3
v_gene: TRBV2
d_gene: .
CDR3nt: TGTGCCAGCAGTCCGACAGGTCGAGATACGCAGTATTTT
CDR3aa: CASSPTGRDTQYF

abundance: .
len: 15
j_gene: TRBJ1-6
v_gene: TRBV2
d_gene: TRBD1
CDR3nt: TGTGCCCTTACCCCCCGGGGACAGGAGAATTCACCCCTCCACTTT
CDR3aa: CALTPRGQENSPLHF

abundance: .
len: 13
j_gene: TRBJ1-1
v_gene: TRBV19
d_gene: .
CDR3nt: TGTGCCAGTAGTAGACAGCGCGGCACTGAAGCTTTCTTT
CDR3aa: CASSRQRGTEAFF

abundance: .
len: 15
j_gene: TRBJ1-1
v_gene: TRBV30
d_gene: .
CDR3nt: TGTGCCTGGAATGGGGCATGGCCGTTTAGCACTGAAGCTTTCTTT
CDR3aa: CAWNGAWPFSTEAFF

abundance: .
len: 12
j_gene: TRBJ2-3
v_gene: TRBV6-5
d_gene: .
CDR3nt: TGTGCCAGCAGCGGGGGCACAGATACGCAGTATTTT
CDR3aa: CASSGGTDTQYF

abundance: .
len: 15
j_gene: TRBJ1-2
v_gene: TRBV30
d_gene: TRBD1
CDR3nt: TGTGCCTGGCGGATGCCGACAGGGTCGCACTATGGCTACACCTTC
CDR3aa: CAWRMPTGSHYGYTF

abundance: .
len: 16
j_gene: TRBJ1-6
v_gene: TRBV5-1
d_gene: TRBD1
CDR3nt: TGCGCCAGCAGCCAGACAGGGAGCTCCTATAATTCACCCCTCCACTTT
CDR3aa: CASSQTGSSYNSPLHF

abundance: once
len: 14
j_gene: TRBJ2-3
v_gene: TRBV24-1
d_gene: .
CDR3nt: TGTGCCACCAGTGGAACAGGGAACACAGATACGCAGTATTTT
CDR3aa: CATSGTGNTDTQYF

abundance: once
len: 14
j_gene: TRBJ1-5
v_gene: TRBV2
d_gene: TRBD1
CDR3nt: TGTGCCAGCAGGGCTGGGACAGGGAATCAGCCCCAGCATTTT
CDR3aa: CASRAGTGNQPQHF

abundance: .
len: 15
j_gene: TRBJ1-3
v_gene: TRBV7-9
d_gene: .
CDR3nt: TGTGCCAGCAGCCCGCTTGCAGAGGCTGGAAACACCATATATTTT
CDR3aa: CASSPLAEAGNTIYF

abundance: .
len: 13
j_gene: TRBJ1-5
v_gene: TRBV19
d_gene: TRBD1
CDR3nt: TGTGCCAGTTCAGGGGGACGCAATCAGCCCCAGCATTTT
CDR3aa: CASSGGRNQPQHF

abundance: .
len: 15
j_gene: TRBJ2-3
v_gene: TRBV2
d_gene: TRBD1
CDR3nt: TGTGCCAGCAGCCTACAGGGGTTCCGGACAGATACGCAGTATTTT
CDR3aa: CASSLQGFRTDTQYF

abundance: .
len: 13
j_gene: TRBJ2-2
v_gene: TRBV27
d_gene: .
CDR3nt: TGTGCCAGCAGGGTGGGCATCACCGGGGAGCTGTTTTTT
CDR3aa: CASRVGITGELFF